The 16 T cell receptor beta chains presented below share a single source sample, sequenced in a study of blood T cell repertoires in COVID-19. Sequencing used immunoSEQ multiplex PCR; TCRdb keeps in-frame clones, though not all of them. The top ten clones hold around 1.3% of a sample with 200,000 to 250,000 clones, about 83% of them seen once. The sample comprised peripheral blood. These receptors originate from a woman in her twenties or thirties with COVID-19, enrolled during active disease.

This rearrangement joins TRBV5-6 to TRBJ2-1; 9 bases agree with TRBD2. CDR3 length equals 15 residues. Germline CDR1 reads SGHDT; CDR2 reads YYEEEE. Germline trimming cut 5 bases from V and 7 bases from J; bases unmatched to any gene: 10. CDR3 in DNA: TGTGCCAGCAGGGCCCCCCGCGGGGGGGCGAATGAGCAGTTCTTC. As protein: CASRAPRGGANEQFF.

This chain connects TRBV30 to TRBJ2-6, with TRBD1 identical over 7 bases. This CDR3 comprises 15 residues. Germline V gene sequence: CDR1 GTSNPN, CDR2 SVGIG (reference sequence). V was clipped by 2 bases and J by 4 bases; unmatched bases: 5. CDR3 bases: TGTGCCTGGAGTTCAGGGGGATCGGGGGCCAACGTCCTGACTTTC. This sequence encodes CAWSSGGSGANVLTF.

The V and J genes are TRBV29-1 and TRBJ2-1; D gene unclear. The CDR3 has 12 amino acids. Germline CDR1 SQVTM, CDR2 ANQGSEA. Trimming took 1 base from V and 3 from J, leaving 4 bases between them. The CDR3 loop is CSVEAYYNEQFF. DNA of the CDR3: TGCAGCGTTGAAGCGTACTACAATGAGCAGTTCTTC.

The rearrangement joins TRBV6-1 to TRBJ2-4; D call uncertain. The CDR3 spans 13 residues. The germline gives CDR1 MNHNS, CDR2 SASEGT. V lost 3 bases and J 9 bases, leaving 12 bases between the germline ends. CDR3 in DNA: TGTGCCAGCAGTGAGAGGCCGCTGCTCATTCAGTACTTC. Translating gives CASSERPLLIQYF.

The genes are TRBV4-3 and TRBJ2-5; TRBD2 matches at 8 bases. Germline V CDR1 and CDR2: LGHNA, YSLEER. CDR3 size: 16 residues. J was trimmed by 5 bases and V by 0 bases; bases with no gene match: 8. The CDR3 reads CASSQDGTGGVETQYF. CDR3 in DNA: TGCGCCAGCAGCCAAGACGGGACGGGAGGGGTCGAGACCCAGTACTTC.

DNA of the CDR3: TGTGCCAGCAGTCTGACAGATTCCAATGAAGCTTTCTTT. Translating gives CASSLTDSNEAFF. The rearrangement joins TRBV12-3 or TRBV12-4 to TRBJ1-1; D possibly corresponds to TRBD1 (5 bases). V shed 5 bases and J shed 7 bases, with 14 bases lying between them. The CDR3 has 13 residues.

The chain couples TRBV10-3 to TRBJ2-7; 8 bases align to TRBD1. Germline CDR1 ENHRY, CDR2 SYGVKD. V was clipped by 2 bases and J by 9 bases; unmatched bases: 6. The CDR3 consists of 13 residues. The CDR3 loop is CAISEGDRGGQYF. CDR3 DNA sequence: TGTGCCATCAGTGAGGGTGACAGGGGTGGGCAGTACTTC.

The chain joins TRBV6-5 to TRBJ2-1; tentatively, D is TRBD2 (6 bases). The CDR3 has 13 amino acids. The V end lost 7 bases, the J end lost 8 bases, and 15 bases lay between the germline ends. The germline V gene has CDR1 MNHEY and CDR2 SVGAGI. The CDR3 region is CASNRGSGHEQFF. The CDR3, as DNA: TGTGCCAGCAATAGGGGTAGCGGACATGAGCAGTTCTTC.

V and J are TRBV11-3 and TRBJ2-6, with D unresolved. The V end was cut by 0 bases, the J end by 0 bases, with 3 bases between. Germline lookup yields CDR1 SGHNT and CDR2 YENEEA. This CDR3 contains 15 residues. CDR3 sequence (DNA): TGTGCCAGCAGCTTAGACAGCTCTGGGGCCAACGTCCTGACTTTC. It translates to CASSLDSSGANVLTF.

This clone was detected a few times. The chain uses TRBV4-3 and TRBJ1-2; 7 nucleotides match TRBD1. CDR3 length equals 14 residues. Germline V gives CDR1 LGHNA, CDR2 YSLEER. Losses at the gene ends were 2 bases for V and 5 bases for J; bases not matched to a gene: 5. The DNA for the CDR3 is TGCGCCAGCAGCCAACCCGGGACAGCATATGGCTACACCTTC. This codes for CASSQPGTAYGYTF.

CDR3 in amino acids: CASSILQGRETQYF. The DNA of the CDR3 is TGTGCCAGCAGCATCCTACAGGGGCGAGAGACCCAGTACTTC. The rearrangement joins TRBV7-2 to TRBJ2-5; 7 bases agree with TRBD1. The trim removed 5 bases at V and 4 bases at J, leaving 7 bases unmatched. Germline values: CDR1 SGHTA, CDR2 FQGNSA. This CDR3 is built from 14 residues.

The chain recombines TRBV12-5 with TRBJ1-6, with D unclear. CDR1 is LGHNT and CDR2 is FRNRAP in the germline V gene. The CDR3 is 12 residues long. Trimming stripped 8 bases from V and 7 bases from J, with 9 bases between. This CDR3 is CASLEGNSPLHF. CDR3 DNA: TGTGCTAGTTTGGAGGGAAATTCACCCCTCCACTTT.

The rearrangement links TRBV7-9 to TRBJ2-3; TRBD1 might be the D (6 bases). Per the germline V gene, CDR1 is SEHNR and CDR2 is FQNEAQ (reference sequence). Trimming shortened V by 5 bases and J by 2 bases, and 17 bases separated the two germline ends. The CDR3 extends over 16 amino acids. CDR3 amino acids: CASSPPWTVFTDTQYF. Written as DNA, the CDR3 is TGTGCCAGCAGCCCACCCTGGACAGTCTTCACAGATACGCAGTATTTT.

The chain recombines TRBV6-2 or TRBV6-3 with TRBJ2-4; a weak D match, TRBD2 (6 bases). Germline CDR1 reads MNHEY; CDR2 reads SVGEGT. The CDR3 extends over 14 amino acids. Trimming took off 2 bases at V and 2 bases at J, with 7 bases between the two ends. The CDR3: CASSYGGSKNIQYF. The DNA of the CDR3 is TGTGCCAGCAGTTACGGAGGGTCCAAAAACATTCAGTACTTC.

The chain joins TRBV10-3 to TRBJ2-7; 8 bases are a match to TRBD2. This CDR3 has 17 residues. V was pared by 2 bases and J by 3 bases, with 12 bases of the junction left unmatched. Germline CDR1 is ENHRY and CDR2 is SYGVKD. The CDR3 reads CAISEASGGISDYEQYF. CDR3 in DNA: TGTGCCATCAGTGAGGCCAGCGGGGGTATCTCGGACTACGAGCAGTACTTC.

In its sample, this clone was seen once. The chain uses TRBV7-9 and TRBJ1-2, with D unresolved. There are 14 residues in the CDR3. Trimming took off 1 base at V and 2 bases at J, with 8 bases between the two ends. In germline, CDR1 is SEHNR, CDR2 FQNEAQ (reference sequence). This CDR3 reads CASSLVEGNYGYTF. DNA of the CDR3: TGTGCCAGCAGCTTAGTTGAGGGAAACTATGGCTACACCTTC.